Presented here are 29 T cell receptor beta chains from one specimen sequenced in a study of blood T cell repertoires in COVID-19. Sequencing used immunoSEQ multiplex PCR; TCRdb keeps in-frame clones, though not all of them. The table has approximately 89,000 clones, about 92% seen once. Material for sequencing was peripheral blood. Every receptor here comes from a woman aged 60-75 years with active COVID-19.

This chain connects TRBV30 to TRBJ1-5, with TRBD1 identical over 8 bases. Germline V lookup: CDR1 GTSNPN, CDR2 SVGIG (reference sequence). The V gene end was trimmed by 0 bases and the J gene end by 7 bases; junction bases not matched to a gene: 5. This CDR3 contains 14 residues. The CDR3 spells CAWSVGQGVQPQHF. The CDR3 region has the DNA TGTGCCTGGAGTGTCGGACAGGGAGTCCAGCCCCAGCATTTT. The whole variable domain, remainder taken from reference TRBV30 and TRBJ1-5, is SQTIHQWPATLVQPVGSPLSLECTVEGTSNPNLYWYRQAAGRGLQLLFYSVGIGQISSEVPQNLSASRPQDRQFILSSKKLLLSDSGFYLCAWSVGQGVQPQHFGDGTRLSIL.

The rearrangement links TRBV7-2 to TRBJ1-1; 7 nucleotides line up with TRBD1. The junction had 10 bases not matched to a gene; V was cut back by 1 base and J by 8 bases. Germline V gives CDR1 SGHTA, CDR2 FQGNSA. The CDR3 contains 15 residues. CDR3 in DNA: TGTGCCAGCAGCTTAGTTGATACGGCAGGGGGGGAAGCTTTCTTT. Translating gives CASSLVDTAGGEAFF.

The table lists this clone with a count of one. The J gene is TRBJ2-5, the V gene TRBV5-1; D gene ambiguous. Germline CDR1 is SGHRS and CDR2 is YFSETQ. Trimming removed 1 base from V and 0 bases from J, with 7 bases in between. This CDR3 has 14 amino acids. The DNA of the CDR3 is TGCGCCAGCAGCTTGTTCGGTAACCAAGAGACCCAGTACTTC. It translates to CASSLFGNQETQYF.

J is TRBJ2-1 and V is TRBV21-1; the table's D call of TRBD1 was not tested on the DNA. TRBV21-1 is described as a pseudogene. This CDR3 comprises 17 residues. In DNA form, the CDR3 reads TGTGCCAGCAGCAAAGAGAATTTAGACAGGGCCGGAAATGAGCAGTTCTTC. Its translation: CASSKENLDRAGNEQFF.

The chain employs TRBV12-3 or TRBV12-4 and TRBJ1-1, with 7 nucleotides matching TRBD1. The ends lost 6 bases at V and 10 bases at J; junction bases unmatched: 8. CDR3 length: 12 amino acids. CDR3 amino acids: CASSLDRAAAFF. DNA for the CDR3: TGTGCCAGCAGCCTCGACAGGGCGGCAGCTTTCTTT.

The chain has TRBV7-8 and TRBJ2-7; 9 bases match TRBD1. V lost 7 bases to trimming and J lost 6 bases; unmatched junction nucleotides: 7. The germline gives CDR1 SGHVS, CDR2 FQNEAQ. This CDR3 comprises 13 residues. CDR3 DNA: TGTGCCAGCACCCGGGACAGGGAGGGCGAGCAGTACTTC. Amino acids: CASTRDREGEQYF.

The V call is TRBV7-2, the J call TRBJ1-2, with D perhaps TRBD1 (6 bases). From germline, CDR1 is SGHTA and CDR2 FQGNSA. CDR3 length equals 14 residues. V lost 7 bases, J lost 4 bases, and 16 bases lay in between. This CDR3 is CASTTGGASYGYTF. As DNA, the CDR3 is TGTGCCAGCACTACGGGGGGGGCCTCCTATGGCTACACCTTC.

The rearrangement joins TRBV15 to TRBJ2-2, with 9 bases that match TRBD1. This CDR3 comprises 16 residues. The V gene end was trimmed by 2 bases and the J gene end by 4 bases; junction bases not matched to a gene: 5. The germline V gene has CDR1 LNHNV and CDR2 YYDKDF (reference sequence). CDR3 protein: CATSRPGQGLTGELFF. In DNA, the CDR3 is TGTGCCACCAGCAGACCGGGACAGGGTCTCACCGGGGAGCTGTTTTTT.

J is TRBJ2-3 and V is TRBV19; 10 nucleotides line up with TRBD2. The CDR3 has 16 residues. Per germline, CDR1 LNHDA and CDR2 SQIVND (reference sequence). V gave up 3 bases and J gave up 4 bases; unmatched junction bases: 7. Here the CDR3 DNA reads TGTGCCAGTAGTATCTCAGCGGGGGGGCCCCCAGATACGCAGTATTTT. This encodes CASSISAGGPPDTQYF.

This sequence joins TRBV28 and TRBJ1-5; TRBD1 might be the D (6 bases). Germline values: CDR1 MDHEN, CDR2 SYDVKM. V gave up 4 bases and J gave up 2 bases, with 24 bases separating them. The CDR3 extends over 19 amino acids. The CDR3 DNA sequence: TGTGCCAGCAGTTCCCTCCTTCGCACTAACAGGGACGGCAATCAGCCCCAGCATTTT. Protein sequence: CASSSLLRTNRDGNQPQHF.

This chain connects TRBV27 to TRBJ2-7; 7 bases fit TRBD2. V shed 6 bases, J shed 3 bases, and the junction held 11 bases outside the gene matches. Per the germline V gene, CDR1 is MNHEY and CDR2 is SMNVEV (reference sequence). CDR3 size: 15 residues. CDR3 sequence (DNA): TGTGCCAGCAGCTCCCTTTTGGGGAGGGGCTACGAGCAGTACTTC. Protein product: CASSSLLGRGYEQYF.

J is TRBJ2-7 and V is TRBV19; a weak D match, TRBD1 (5 bases). The V gene lost 5 bases and the J gene lost 1 base, with 21 bases spanning the gap. CDR1 is LNHDA, CDR2 SQIVND, per germline (reference sequence). The CDR3 totals 17 residues. The CDR3 region has the DNA TGTGCCAGTAGTCCCGCGCTGCGCAGGGTTGGGTCCTACGAGCAGTACTTC. Protein: CASSPALRRVGSYEQYF. The entire variable domain, with the rest obtained from reference TRBV19 and TRBJ2-7, is as follows: DGGITQSPKYLFRKEGQNVTLSCEQNLNHDAMYWYRQDPGQGLRLIYYSQIVNDFQKGDIAEGYSVSREKKESFPLTVTSAQKNPTAFYLCASSPALRRVGSYEQYFGPGTRLTVT.

The chain couples TRBV19 to TRBJ2-2, with D unresolved. This CDR3 has 16 amino acids. Trimming shortened V by 6 bases and J by 6 bases, and 20 bases separated the two germline ends. CDR1 and CDR2 from the germline V gene are LNHDA and SQIVND (reference sequence). Here the CDR3 reads CASRTPSRSYPGELFF. The CDR3 nucleotides are TGTGCCAGTAGAACACCCTCCCGCTCTTACCCCGGGGAGCTGTTTTTT.

The chain combines TRBV4-1 with TRBJ2-7, with 8 nucleotides matching TRBD1. The V gene's germline CDR1 is MGHRA and CDR2 YSYEKL. Germline trimming cut 1 base from V and 3 bases from J; bases unmatched to any gene: 5. The CDR3 spans 15 residues. CDR3 DNA: TGCGCCAGCAGCCAAGGACAGGGGCTTTACTACGAGCAGTACTTC. The encoded protein is CASSQGQGLYYEQYF.

The genes are TRBV28 and TRBJ1-1; 10 bases are a match to TRBD1. Looked up from germline, CDR1 is MDHEN and CDR2 is SYDVKM. CDR3 size: 14 residues. J lost 3 bases, V lost 4 bases, and 2 bases had no gene match. The chain's CDR3 is CASSSGQGDTEAFF. CDR3 coding DNA: TGTGCCAGCAGTTCCGGACAGGGGGACACTGAAGCTTTCTTT.

The genes are TRBV6-2 or TRBV6-3 and TRBJ2-7; possibly TRBD2 for D (5 bases). V lost 0 bases and J 2 bases, leaving 8 bases between the germline ends. Germline assignment: CDR1 MNHEY and CDR2 SVGEGT. The CDR3 runs to 14 residues. The CDR3 nucleotides are TGTGCCAGCAGTTACTCACCGGGGACCTACGAGCAGTACTTC. Protein sequence: CASSYSPGTYEQYF.

The J gene is TRBJ2-3, the V gene TRBV27; possibly TRBD1 for D (5 bases). CDR3 length equals 13 residues. Trimming shortened V by 3 bases and J by 4 bases, and 8 bases separated the two germline ends. Germline loops: CDR1 MNHEY, CDR2 SMNVEV (reference sequence). In DNA form, the CDR3 reads TGTGCCAGCAGTTTTTCCAGGGCAGATACGCAGTATTTT. Translating gives CASSFSRADTQYF.

The gene calls are TRBV19 and TRBJ1-6, with 7 bases lining up with TRBD1. V shed 7 bases and J 7 bases; nucleotides not matched to a gene: 7. The germline CDR1 and CDR2 sequences are LNHDA and SQIVND (reference sequence). CDR3 size: 14 residues. In DNA form, the CDR3 reads TGTGCCAGTACAACCGGGACAGTCAATTCACCCCTCCACTTT. It is translated as CASTTGTVNSPLHF.

The V and J genes are TRBV5-1 and TRBJ1-1, with D perhaps matching TRBD1 (6 bases). The CDR3 contains 17 residues. Looked up from germline, CDR1 is SGHRS and CDR2 is YFSETQ. Trimming stripped 4 bases from V and 2 bases from J, with 21 bases between. CDR3 protein: CASSPTGGANRNTEAFF. The CDR3 nucleotides read TGCGCCAGCAGCCCTACTGGGGGCGCGAATCGAAACACTGAAGCTTTCTTT. Full variable domain (rest looked up from reference TRBV5-1 and TRBJ1-1): KAGVTQTPRYLIKTRGQQVTLSCSPISGHRSVSWYQQTPGQGLQFLFEYFSETQRNKGNFPGRFSGRQFSNSRSEMNVSTLELGDSALYLCASSPTGGANRNTEAFFGQGTRLTVV.

CDR3 in DNA: TGCGCCAGCAGCTTGGAGTCTAGGAACACTGAAGCTTTCTTT. Translating it yields CASSLESRNTEAFF. This chain links TRBV5-1 with TRBJ1-1; D is unclear. Germline-derived CDR1 and CDR2 are SGHRS and YFSETQ. The CDR3 extends over 14 amino acids. Trimming removed 0 bases at V and 1 base at J, with 7 bases between.

The chain carries TRBV29-1 and TRBJ2-3, with TRBD2 matching over 9 bases. Trimming at V came to 4 bases and at J to 4 bases, leaving 6 bases not matched to a gene. This CDR3 has 14 residues. Germline CDR1 SQVTM, CDR2 ANQGSEA. In DNA form, the CDR3 reads TGCAGCGTTGCGCGTAGCGGGAGTCCAGATACGCAGTATTTT. The encoded protein is CSVARSGSPDTQYF.

The CDR3 DNA follows: TGTGCCAGCAGCTTCGAACTTACGTCCCTTGGCACTGAAGCTTTCTTT. Its protein product is CASSFELTSLGTEAFF. The rearrangement uses TRBV7-8 and TRBJ1-1, with D unresolved. Germline-derived CDR1 and CDR2 are SGHVS and FQNEAQ. V gave up 3 bases and J gave up 4 bases, with 18 bases separating them. The CDR3 length is 16 residues.

This chain links TRBV19 with TRBJ2-3; 11 bases are shared with TRBD1. The ends lost 6 bases at V and 4 bases at J; junction bases unmatched: 12. The length of the CDR3 is 17 residues. Germline V gene data show CDR1 as LNHDA and CDR2 as SQIVND (reference sequence). The CDR3, as DNA: TGTGCCAGTAGGGACCGGACAGGGGGCAGTGGGGCAGATACGCAGTATTTT. It yields the protein CASRDRTGGSGADTQYF.

The J gene is TRBJ2-2, the V gene TRBV4-2; 10 nucleotides agree with TRBD1. The trim removed 3 bases at V and 5 bases at J, leaving 0 bases unmatched. The germline V gene encodes CDR1 LGHNA and CDR2 YNFKEQ. This CDR3 region has 14 residues. The chain's CDR3 is CASSQGQGTGELFF. In nucleotides, the CDR3 is TGTGCCAGCAGCCAGGGACAGGGGACCGGGGAGCTGTTTTTT.

The V gene is TRBV5-1, the J gene TRBJ2-5, with 9 nucleotides matching TRBD2. The V gene end was trimmed by 4 bases and the J gene end by 3 bases; junction bases not matched to a gene: 4. CDR3 size: 14 residues. Germline CDR1 SGHRS, CDR2 YFSETQ. The DNA for the CDR3 is TGCGCCAGCAGCCAAGTAGCGGGAGAAGAGACCCAGTACTTC. Amino acids: CASSQVAGEETQYF. The whole variable domain, filled in from reference TRBV5-1 and TRBJ2-5, reads KAGVTQTPRYLIKTRGQQVTLSCSPISGHRSVSWYQQTPGQGLQFLFEYFSETQRNKGNFPGRFSGRQFSNSRSEMNVSTLELGDSALYLCASSQVAGEETQYFGPGTRLLVL.

This chain links TRBV7-9 with TRBJ1-3, with D perhaps matching TRBD1 (5 bases). V lost 4 bases and J 0 bases, leaving 10 bases between the germline ends. The CDR3 is 15 residues long. Germline V gene lookup returns CDR1 SEHNR and CDR2 FQNEAQ (reference sequence). The CDR3 nucleotides read TGTGCCAGCAGCTCACAGGTGTCCTCTGGAAACACCATATATTTT. The encoded protein is CASSSQVSSGNTIYF. Full variable domain (missing parts from reference TRBV7-9 and TRBJ1-3): DTGVSQNPRHKITKRGQNVTFRCDPISEHNRLYWYRQTLGQGPEFLTYFQNEAQLEKSRLLSDRFSAERPKGSFSTLEIQRTEQGDSAMYLCASSSQVSSGNTIYFGEGSWLTVV.

The V gene is TRBV3-1 (or the pseudogene TRBV3-2), the J gene TRBJ1-6; D is ambiguous. CDR1 and CDR2 (germline): LGHDT, YNNKEL (reference sequence). V lost 4 bases, J lost 7 bases, and 8 bases lay in between. The CDR3 extends over 13 amino acids. This chain's CDR3 is CASSPDINSPLHF. Here the CDR3 DNA reads TGTGCCAGCAGCCCAGACATCAATTCACCCCTCCACTTT.

The chain is built from TRBV19 and TRBJ2-7; TRBD1 agrees at 11 bases. Trimming removed 5 bases from V and 3 bases from J; junction bases left unmatched: 12. The CDR3 totals 17 residues. CDR1 is LNHDA and CDR2 is SQIVND in the germline V gene (reference sequence). The CDR3 DNA reads TGTGCCAGTAGTCCCCGCGTATCCGGGACAGGGGGCTACGAGCAGTACTTC. This sequence encodes CASSPRVSGTGGYEQYF.

The chain joins TRBV6-1 to TRBJ2-1, with 7 nucleotides matching TRBD2. CDR3 size: 14 residues. V was pared by 2 bases and J by 6 bases, with 4 bases of the junction left unmatched. Per germline, CDR1 MNHNS and CDR2 SASEGT. CDR3 residues: CASSEQAGPNEQFF. The CDR3, as DNA: TGTGCCAGCAGTGAACAAGCGGGGCCCAATGAGCAGTTCTTC.